This section outlines one T cell receptor beta chain sequence together with its context. This sample was taken from a study of PD-1 blockade in mismatch repair-deficient tumors. Sequencing used immunoSEQ multiplex PCR; TCRdb keeps in-frame clones, though not all of them. Among around 100,000 clones, about three quarters were seen once, and the ten largest hold 4.7%. Germline CDR1 is GTSNPN and CDR2 is SVGIG (reference sequence). CDR3 length: 15 residues. V lost 3 bases and J 4 bases, leaving 18 bases between the germline ends. The receptor was isolated from an adult with mismatch repair-deficient cancer. The sample was peripheral blood, taken approximately 14 months after starting pembrolizumab. V usage is TRBV30 and J usage is TRBJ1-1; TRBD1 is a possible D gene (5 bases). CDR3 amino acids: CAWSTLDGTPTEAFF. The DNA of the CDR3 is TGTGCCTGGAGCACCTTGGACGGGACGCCCACTGAAGCTTTCTTT.